Below, 29 T cell receptor beta chains from the same sample are listed, as sequenced in a study of STAT5B mutations in CD4+ large granular lymphocyte leukemia. Produced via immunoSEQ multiplex PCR; TCRdb's table is partial and in-frame only. The sample comprises 8,000 or so clones, roughly nine tenths of which are singletons, and roughly 45% rests with the top ten. The specimen was PBMCs. The receptors come from a woman aged 65 to 85 with CD4+ T-cell large granular lymphocyte leukemia.

The chain has TRBV6-5 and TRBJ2-3; maybe TRBD1 (5 bases). The CDR3 loop spans 14 amino acids. Germline values: CDR1 MNHEY, CDR2 SVGAGI. Trimming took 6 bases from V and 0 from J, leaving 10 bases between them. CDR3 DNA: TGTGCCAGCAGACCCGGACATAGCACAGATACGCAGTATTTT. The encoded protein is CASRPGHSTDTQYF.

The chain combines TRBV19 with TRBJ2-4, with 9 bases identical to TRBD1. After removal of 4 bases from V and 15 bases from J, the junction contained 13 bases not matched to a gene. This CDR3 is built from 14 residues. Germline V gives CDR1 LNHDA, CDR2 SQIVND (reference sequence). CDR3 in DNA: TGTGCCAGTAGTACCGCCGGGACAGGGTCGTTCTGGTACTTC. It is translated as CASSTAGTGSFWYF. Looking up the rest from reference TRBV19 and TRBJ2-4 gives the full variable domain: DGGITQSPKYLFRKEGQNVTLSCEQNLNHDAMYWYRQDPGQGLRLIYYSQIVNDFQKGDIAEGYSVSREKKESFPLTVTSAQKNPTAFYLCASSTAGTGSFWYFGAGTRLSVL.

This chain joins TRBV27 and TRBJ1-6; D possibly corresponds to TRBD1 (5 bases). This CDR3 is 15 amino acids long. Trimming took off 2 bases at V and 7 bases at J, with 12 bases between the two ends. From germline, CDR1 is MNHEY and CDR2 SMNVEV (reference sequence). The CDR3 is CASSLTGTTNSPLHF. For the CDR3, the DNA is TGTGCCAGCAGTTTAACCGGGACGACAAATTCACCCCTCCACTTT.

This clone has a single count. The chain couples TRBV19 to TRBJ1-5; D is undetermined. This CDR3 region has 15 residues. Germline values: CDR1 LNHDA, CDR2 SQIVND (reference sequence). V dropped 3 bases and J dropped 0 bases, with 9 bases sitting between them. CDR3 sequence (DNA): TGTGCCAGTAGTATTTTGGAAAATAGCAATCAGCCCCAGCATTTT. As protein: CASSILENSNQPQHF.

This clone was recorded once. The CDR3 DNA reads TGTGCCAGCAGCTTGGTGAGCGGGGCTTACTACGAGCAGTACTTC. Translated: CASSLVSGAYYEQYF. V is TRBV5-4 and J is TRBJ2-7, with 7 bases identical to TRBD2. Germline values: CDR1 SGHNT, CDR2 YYREEE (reference sequence). The CDR3 extends over 15 amino acids. The ends lost 0 bases at V and 3 bases at J; junction bases unmatched: 6.

This clone was detected only a few times. The CDR3 DNA is TGTGCCAGCAGCCAAGTGATCGATTGGGGCTACACCTTC. Protein product: CASSQVIDWGYTF. The V call is TRBV14, the J call TRBJ1-2; D unresolved. V dropped 1 base and J dropped 8 bases, with 11 bases sitting between them. This CDR3 spans 13 amino acids. In germline, CDR1 is SGHDN, CDR2 FVKESK.

V and J are TRBV30 and TRBJ1-2; no definite D call. The CDR3 is 11 residues long. Trimming left V 3 bases short and J 2 bases short, with 4 bases between. Germline V gene data show CDR1 as GTSNPN and CDR2 as SVGIG (reference sequence). CDR3 nucleotides: TGTGCCTGGAGCAGGAACTATGGCTACACCTTC. Translation gives CAWSRNYGYTF.

CDR3 DNA: TGTGCCAGCAGTTACTCCGGGGACAGGGCTAATCAGCCCCAGCATTTT. Protein product: CASSYSGDRANQPQHF. J is TRBJ1-5 and V is TRBV6-5; TRBD1 agrees at 9 bases. In germline, CDR1 is MNHEY, CDR2 SVGAGI. This CDR3 has 16 amino acids. Trimming took 0 bases from V and 4 from J; bases not matched to a gene: 4.

In this sample, this clone turned up a few times. CDR3 in amino acids: CASSLHTGELFF. In DNA form, the CDR3 reads TGTGCCAGCAGCCTCCACACCGGGGAGCTGTTTTTT. The chain couples TRBV11-3 to TRBJ2-2; D not certain. In germline, CDR1 is SGHNT, CDR2 YENEEA. CDR3 length: 12 amino acids. Trimming stripped 5 bases from V and 3 bases from J, with 4 bases between.

This CDR3 is CASSLGVRVDQETQYF. Written as DNA, the CDR3 is TGTGCCAGCAGCTTAGGGGTCAGGGTGGACCAAGAGACCCAGTACTTC. This chain links TRBV7-9 with TRBJ2-5; D perhaps matches TRBD1 (5 bases). The CDR3 extends over 16 amino acids. The ends were cut back, 1 base at V and 0 bases at J, with 12 bases in the middle. In germline, CDR1 is SEHNR, CDR2 FQNEAQ (reference sequence). Full variable domain (remainder filled in from reference TRBV7-9 and TRBJ2-5): DTGVSQNPRHKITKRGQNVTFRCDPISEHNRLYWYRQTLGQGPEFLTYFQNEAQLEKSRLLSDRFSAERPKGSFSTLEIQRTEQGDSAMYLCASSLGVRVDQETQYFGPGTRLLVL.

This clone was seen a handful of times. The gene calls are TRBV27 and TRBJ1-1; the D gene is possibly TRBD1 (6 bases). The V end was cut by 5 bases, the J end by 4 bases, with 14 bases between. In germline, CDR1 is MNHEY, CDR2 SMNVEV (reference sequence). The CDR3 consists of 14 residues. The CDR3 DNA follows: TGTGCCAGCAGTCGACAGGAGGCCGGCACTGAAGCTTTCTTT. Translating it yields CASSRQEAGTEAFF.

This chain links TRBV19 with TRBJ1-2; D remains unclear. Looked up from germline, CDR1 is LNHDA and CDR2 is SQIVND (reference sequence). The CDR3 loop spans 14 amino acids. Trimming took 7 bases from V and 0 from J, leaving 12 bases between them. The CDR3 region has the DNA TGTGCCAGTATGGGAACACCAACTAACTATGGCTACACCTTC. Encoded protein: CASMGTPTNYGYTF.

The V and J genes are TRBV30 and TRBJ1-1; TRBD1 matches 9 bases. Germline V lookup: CDR1 GTSNPN, CDR2 SVGIG (reference sequence). The CDR3 loop spans 13 amino acids. The V segment lost 1 base and the J segment 4 bases; nucleotides outside the gene matches: 1. CDR3 in amino acids: CAWSGTGVTEAFF. The CDR3, as DNA: TGTGCCTGGAGTGGGACAGGGGTCACTGAAGCTTTCTTT.

This chain uses TRBV7-9 with TRBJ1-2, with D perhaps matching TRBD1 (5 bases). Looked up from germline, CDR1 is SEHNR and CDR2 is FQNEAQ (reference sequence). Trimming removed 1 base at V and 6 bases at J, with 15 bases between. This CDR3 region has 15 residues. The CDR3 here is CASSLEVARAHGYTF. For the CDR3, the DNA is TGTGCCAGCAGCTTAGAAGTAGCCAGGGCACATGGCTACACCTTC.

The gene calls are TRBV7-2 and TRBJ2-3; D is possibly TRBD1 (6 bases). The CDR3 is 16 residues long. V was pared by 4 bases and J by 5 bases, with 19 bases between. The germline V gene encodes CDR1 SGHTA and CDR2 FQGNSA. CDR3: CASSSAGTPRGDTQYF. CDR3 DNA: TGTGCCAGCAGCTCGGCCGGGACGCCCAGGGGAGATACGCAGTATTTT.

This chain links TRBV7-6 with TRBJ1-5; D unclear. Germline CDR1 and CDR2: SGHVS and FNYEAQ. V lost 1 base, J lost 2 bases, and 15 bases lay in between. This CDR3 comprises 17 residues. CDR3 coding DNA: TGTGCCAGCAGCTTAGTGGGCCCGGAGGAGGGCAATCAGCCCCAGCATTTT. This translates into CASSLVGPEEGNQPQHF.

This clone was observed once. The chain has TRBV5-4 and TRBJ2-2; 16 bases agree with TRBD2. The CDR3 contains 18 residues. The germline CDR1 and CDR2 sequences are SGHNT and YYREEE (reference sequence). V gave up 4 bases and J gave up 2 bases; unmatched junction bases: 5. The CDR3 reads CASSRGLAGGPNTGELFF. In nucleotides, the CDR3 is TGTGCCAGCAGCAGGGGACTAGCGGGGGGGCCTAACACCGGGGAGCTGTTTTTT.

V and J are TRBV7-2 and TRBJ2-7, with D hard to call. This CDR3 has 15 residues. V was clipped by 0 bases and J by 0 bases, with 9 bases between them. The germline V gene encodes CDR1 SGHTA and CDR2 FQGNSA. The CDR3 reads CASSLAADSSYEQYF. The CDR3 bases are TGTGCCAGCAGCTTAGCAGCCGATAGCTCCTACGAGCAGTACTTC.

The chain joins TRBV9 to TRBJ1-6; tentatively, D is TRBD1 (5 bases). V lost 2 bases to trimming and J lost 14 bases, with 23 bases between them. Germline V gives CDR1 SGDLS, CDR2 YYNGEE. The CDR3 consists of 16 residues. The CDR3 spells CASSVSLGRDPSALHF. Here the CDR3 DNA reads TGTGCCAGCAGCGTCTCACTCGGGAGGGACCCTTCGGCCCTCCACTTT.

About this clone: The junction and the germline gene differ at one end; a read error may be behind it. The V and J genes are TRBV6-5 and TRBJ1-1; the D gene is possibly TRBD1 (5 bases). This CDR3 is built from 13 residues. Germline V gene sequence: CDR1 MNHEY, CDR2 SVGAGI. The CDR3 DNA reads TGTGCCAGCAGAACCACAGGTTACCCCGACGCTCTCTTT. It encodes CASRTTGYPDALF.

The genes are TRBV5-8 and TRBJ2-7; TRBD2 is a possible D gene (7 bases). This CDR3 comprises 15 residues. Germline CDR1 is SGHTS and CDR2 is YDEGEE. Trimming removed 1 base at V and 3 bases at J, with 14 bases between. CDR3 sequence reads: CASSLRGGWSYEQYF. The CDR3 coding sequence is TGTGCCAGCAGCTTGAGGGGGGGCTGGAGCTACGAGCAGTACTTC.

The rearrangement links TRBV7-8 to TRBJ2-5; 9 bases are shared with TRBD2. Germline assignment: CDR1 SGHVS and CDR2 FQNEAQ. The ends lost 3 bases at V and 3 bases at J; junction bases unmatched: 14. This CDR3 comprises 18 residues. In nucleotides, the CDR3 is TGTGCCAGCAGCTTGGGTGGGCGGGGGGGCGTTCGAGAAGAGACCCAGTACTTC. Translated, it gives CASSLGGRGGVREETQYF.

The V and J genes are TRBV5-1 and TRBJ2-3, with 7 bases matching TRBD1. V shed 4 bases, J shed 0 bases, and the junction held 5 bases outside the gene matches. The CDR3 covers 15 residues. Per germline, CDR1 SGHRS and CDR2 YFSETQ. The chain's CDR3 is CASSPGTASTDTQYF. As DNA, the CDR3 is TGCGCCAGCAGCCCGGGGACAGCTAGCACAGATACGCAGTATTTT.

The chain links TRBV5-6 to TRBJ1-2; 10 bases are shared with TRBD1. The length of the CDR3 is 14 residues. The J segment lost 2 bases and the V segment lost 3 bases, leaving 1 base of the junction unmatched. Germline loops: CDR1 SGHDT, CDR2 YYEEEE. As DNA, the CDR3 is TGTGCCAGCAGCTGGGGACAGGGGAACTATGGCTACACCTTC. This sequence encodes CASSWGQGNYGYTF. The whole variable domain, filled in from reference TRBV5-6 and TRBJ1-2, reads DAGVTQSPTHLIKTRGQQVTLRCSPKSGHDTVSWYQQALGQGPQFIFQYYEEEERQRGNFPDRFSGHQFPNYSSELNVNALLLGDSALYLCASSWGQGNYGYTFGSGTRLTVV.

The chain recombines TRBV6-6 with TRBJ2-1; perhaps TRBD1 as D (6 bases). CDR1 and CDR2 from the germline V gene are MNHNY and SVGAGI (reference sequence). CDR3 length: 12 residues. Deletions cut 5 bases from V and 7 bases from J, with 9 bases between. The CDR3 coding sequence is TGTGCCAGCAGTACTCAGGGGAATGAGCAGTTCTTC. Translating it yields CASSTQGNEQFF.

This rearrangement joins TRBV4-1 to TRBJ1-1; tentatively, D is TRBD1 (5 bases). Trimming cost V 1 base and J 5 bases, with 14 bases left between them. CDR3 size: 15 residues. CDR1 MGHRA and CDR2 YSYEKL come from the germline V gene. In DNA, the CDR3 is TGCGCCAGCAGCCAAGGTCGCCCGGGGCGGACTGAAGCTTTCTTT. This translates into CASSQGRPGRTEAFF.

The chain couples TRBV4-3 to TRBJ1-5; TRBD1 matches at 7 bases. Germline trimming cut 1 base from V and 7 bases from J; bases unmatched to any gene: 7. Germline loops: CDR1 LGHNA, CDR2 YSLEER. This CDR3 has 15 amino acids. The CDR3 DNA follows: TGCGCCAGCAGCCAAGGAAACAGGGGCGGCCAGCCCCAGCATTTT. Residues: CASSQGNRGGQPQHF.

This chain joins TRBV21-1 and TRBJ1-4. TRBV21-1 is classified as a pseudogene. This CDR3 spans 16 amino acids. This CDR3 is CASSKVRRGRGEKLFF. The CDR3 DNA reads TGTGCCAGCAGCAAAGTCCGGCGGGGGCGAGGTGAAAAACTGTTTTTT.

This clone was seen more than once but under ten times. This chain connects TRBV10-3 to TRBJ1-2; 7 positions match TRBD1. Trimming at V came to 2 bases and at J to 8 bases, leaving 14 bases not matched to a gene. This CDR3 spans 16 amino acids. Germline assignment: CDR1 ENHRY and CDR2 SYGVKD. The CDR3 coding sequence is TGTGCCATCAGTGAGAGCTACGACAGGGCGAAGAAGGGCTACACCTTC. Translating it yields CAISESYDRAKKGYTF.